This T cell receptor beta chain was identified in a study of blood T cell repertoires in COVID-19. Here immunoSEQ multiplex PCR was the method, and the copy in TCRdb shows in-frame clones only, minus some. The sample yields 210,000 or so clones, 87% seen once. CDR3 length: 16 residues. Trimming removed 5 bases from V and 4 bases from J; junction bases left unmatched: 7. The germline V gene encodes CDR1 SEHNR and CDR2 FQNEAQ (reference sequence). The clonotype originates from a man aged 25 to 45 who had recovered from COVID-19. The chain uses TRBV7-9 and TRBJ2-1, with TRBD2 matching over 11 bases. The sequenced sample consisted of PBMCs or T cells enriched from blood (not recorded which). As DNA, the CDR3 is TGTGCCAGCAGCCTGGGACTAGCGGACACTTACAATGAGCAGTTCTTC. As protein: CASSLGLADTYNEQFF.